The TCR beta chain described here comes from a study of blood T cell repertoires in COVID-19. As for the study in general: Sources were T cells, B-cell-depleted T cells, or PBMCs; the material itself was cDNA or gDNA.

Some clones are missing from TCRdb's copy, which holds only in-frame ones; the method was immunoSEQ multiplex PCR. This repertoire shows 150,000 to 200,000 clones, approximately 85% found once; its top ten account for roughly 8.2%. The CDR3 is 18 residues long. Trimming removed 0 bases from V and 4 bases from J; junction bases left unmatched: 10. Germline values: CDR1 SGHTS, CDR2 YDEGEE. The specimen was peripheral blood. This rearrangement joins TRBV5-8 to TRBJ2-2; TRBD1 matches at 9 bases. This receptor was taken from a woman aged 55-69 years with acute or convalescent COVID-19. The CDR3 is CASSLGTGASLVTGELFF. CDR3 in DNA: TGTGCCAGCAGCTTGGGGACAGGGGCCTCCTTGGTCACCGGGGAGCTGTTTTTT.